Described below is a single T cell receptor (beta chain) sequence and its context. The data are from a study of blood T cell repertoires in COVID-19. Study as a whole: T cells, B-cell-depleted T cells, or PBMCs supplied cDNA or gDNA.

J gave up 3 bases and V 5 bases, and 9 bases lay outside the gene matches. Germline V gives CDR1 SGHTA, CDR2 FQGNSA. The CDR3 has 15 amino acids. The assay was immunoSEQ multiplex PCR, and TCRdb's table has in-frame clones only and misses some. Among about 70,000 clones listed, approximately 84% were seen once. V is TRBV7-2 and J is TRBJ2-7; the match to TRBD1 covers 8 bases. The sequencing sample was made of peripheral blood. The sequence derives from a human donor in a cohort sampled during active COVID-19. CDR3 sequence: CASSPNGQGYYEQYF. The CDR3 DNA reads as TGTGCCAGCAGCCCCAACGGACAGGGATACTACGAGCAGTACTTC.